Detailed here is one T cell receptor (beta chain). The antigen is unknown. This CDR3 region has 14 residues. Germline-derived CDR1 and CDR2 are MNHNS and SASEGT. V was cut by 4 bases and J by 0 bases, with 9 bases left in between. Some clones are missing from TCRdb's copy, which holds only in-frame ones; the method was immunoSEQ multiplex PCR. The repertoire consists of 9,500 to 10,000 clones, with around 81% occurring once and the leading ten covering around 0.57%. The data originate from a study of follicular helper T cells after annual influenza vaccination. Whole-study results and caveats: Plasmablast frequency change correlated with clonality change in ICOS+CD38+ cTfh. Recurrent ICOS+CD38+ cTfh clonotypes included tetramer and AIM influenza-specific ones.

As for time point: 2013-2014 season, 7 days after vaccination. Per time point, roughly 35-100 mL of blood was sampled. The sequence came from an adult who received the influenza vaccine. The starting material was CXCR5- memory CD4+ T cells sorted from blood, obtained 7 days after influenza vaccination. V and J are TRBV6-1 and TRBJ2-5, with D possibly being TRBD2 (5 bases). CDR3 nucleotide sequence: TGTGCCAGCAGTGGGAGGCAGAACCAAGAGACCCAGTACTTC. Translated, it gives CASSGRQNQETQYF.